These 19 T cell receptor beta chains came from one sample sequenced in a study of identical twins. TCRdb processed the 5' RACE reads anew with MiXCR; each CDR3 protein has one entry. The data contain around 500,000 distinct CDR3 sequences, approximately 15% of them singletons. The same sample was also studied in work on yellow fever vaccine responses in identical twins.

The sequenced sample consisted of CD4+ T cells sorted from blood. These receptor sequences come from a woman between 18 and 30 years old in good health.

The V call is TRBV20-1, the J call TRBJ2-3, with D possibly being TRBD1 (5 bases). Germline V gene sequence: CDR1 DFQATT, CDR2 SNEGSKA (reference sequence). The CDR3 contains 14 residues. Trimming removed 0 bases from V and 5 bases from J, with 12 bases in between. CDR3 nucleotides: TGCAGTGCTAGAGATTCCGGCAGGGAAGATACGCAGTATTTT. It codes for CSARDSGREDTQYF.

Here the CDR3 reads CASSQTGYQTGELFF. DNA for the CDR3: TGTGCCAGCAGCCAGACAGGGTATCAAACCGGGGAGCTGTTTTTT. The gene calls are TRBV11-3 and TRBJ2-2, with TRBD1 identical over 7 bases. Trimming removed 5 bases from V and 5 bases from J; junction bases left unmatched: 8. The CDR3 loop spans 15 amino acids. Germline CDR1 SGHNT, CDR2 YENEEA.

This clonotype was seen a handful of times. The V and J genes are TRBV5-1 and TRBJ1-3, with 7 bases matching TRBD1. After removal of 4 bases from V and 2 bases from J, the junction contained 3 bases not matched to a gene. In germline, CDR1 is SGHRS, CDR2 YFSETQ. The CDR3 consists of 14 residues. CDR3 loop: CASSPGTAGNTIYF. In DNA, the CDR3 is TGCGCCAGCAGCCCCGGGACAGCTGGAAACACCATATATTTT.

A note on this clonotype: The junction departs from the called germline gene at one end, perhaps through a read error. This sequence joins TRBV7-7 and TRBJ1-2, with D possibly TRBD1 on 5 matching bases. The CDR3 runs 13 residues. CDR1 and CDR2 (germline): SSHAT, FNYEAQ (reference sequence). This chain's CDR3 is CASSAGLSSGYTF. CDR3 nucleotides: TGTGCTAGCAGCGCAGGGCTTTCCTCTGGCTACACCTTC. The whole variable domain, filled in from reference TRBV7-7 and TRBJ1-2, reads GAGVSQSPRYKVTKRGQDVTLRCDPISSHATLYWYQQALGQGPEFLTYFNYEAQPDKSGLPSDRFSAERPEGSISTLTIQRTEQRDSAMYRCASSAGLSSGYTFGSGTRLTVV.

V usage is TRBV5-6 and J usage is TRBJ2-4, with 12 positions matching TRBD2. This CDR3 comprises 17 residues. The J segment lost 7 bases and the V segment lost 0 bases, leaving 8 bases of the junction unmatched. From germline, CDR1 is SGHDT and CDR2 YYEEEE. CDR3 residues: CASSLGPRTSGVNIQYF. The CDR3 bases are TGTGCCAGCAGCTTGGGTCCCCGGACTAGCGGGGTGAACATTCAGTACTTC.

This clonotype has only a few counts. V and J are TRBV9 and TRBJ2-1; weak D call: TRBD1 (6 bases). Germline values: CDR1 SGDLS, CDR2 YYNGEE. This CDR3 spans 15 amino acids. V shed 1 base and J shed 9 bases, with 17 bases lying between them. CDR3 loop: CASSVRIQGFGEQFF. The CDR3 nucleotides read TGTGCCAGCAGCGTACGAATTCAGGGGTTCGGTGAGCAGTTCTTC.

The V call is TRBV7-9, the J call TRBJ2-3, with a weak D call TRBD2 (6 bases). This CDR3 has 17 amino acids. CDR1 is SEHNR and CDR2 is FQNEAQ in the germline V gene (reference sequence). Trimming cost V 5 bases and J 0 bases, with 18 bases left between them. The CDR3 reads CASSEPRDWASTDTQYF. The DNA for the CDR3 is TGTGCCAGCAGCGAACCCCGGGACTGGGCTAGCACAGATACGCAGTATTTT. The whole variable domain, filled in from reference TRBV7-9 and TRBJ2-3, reads DTGVSQNPRHKITKRGQNVTFRCDPISEHNRLYWYRQTLGQGPEFLTYFQNEAQLEKSRLLSDRFSAERPKGSFSTLEIQRTEQGDSAMYLCASSEPRDWASTDTQYFGPGTRLTVL.

This clonotype has only a few counts. This chain connects TRBV6-2 or TRBV6-3 to TRBJ2-5, with 9 bases fitting TRBD2. The length of the CDR3 is 14 residues. Germline V lookup: CDR1 MNHEY, CDR2 SVGEGT. The V and J ends lost 5 bases and 3 bases, in that order; junction bases with no gene match: 4. CDR3 sequence reads: CASSTRLAEETQYF. CDR3 nucleotides: TGTGCCAGCAGTACCCGACTAGCGGAAGAGACCCAGTACTTC.

This clonotype was seen at least ten times. The V call is TRBV7-2, the J call TRBJ2-7; TRBD2 aligns across 8 bases. J was trimmed by 2 bases and V by 2 bases; bases with no gene match: 5. This CDR3 region has 15 residues. Germline V gene sequence: CDR1 SGHTA, CDR2 FQGNSA. For the CDR3, the DNA is TGTGCCAGCAGCTTACTCGGGGGGGGAACCTACGAGCAGTACTTC. Translating it yields CASSLLGGGTYEQYF.

The chain employs TRBV3-1 and TRBJ2-4; 8 positions match TRBD2. Trimming took 3 bases from V and 3 from J; bases not matched to a gene: 7. The CDR3 is made up of 16 amino acids. Germline CDR1 is LGHDT and CDR2 is YNNKEL (reference sequence). CDR3 bases: TGTGCCAGCAGCCACGGCGGGGGGACTGACAAAAACATTCAGTACTTC. Translation: CASSHGGGTDKNIQYF.

The chain uses TRBV19 and TRBJ2-5, with 7 bases that match TRBD1. From germline, CDR1 is LNHDA and CDR2 SQIVND (reference sequence). V lost 5 bases and J lost 1; bases outside the gene matches: 7. The CDR3 contains 15 residues. CDR3 in DNA: TGTGCCAGTAGTCGTCGGGGACAGAGCCAAGAGACCCAGTACTTC. It is translated as CASSRRGQSQETQYF.

V gene TRBV20-1 combines with J gene TRBJ2-7, with 10 bases that match TRBD2. The CDR3 runs 15 residues. With V trimmed by 5 bases and J by 7 bases, 14 bases remained unmatched. Germline-derived CDR1 and CDR2 are DFQATT and SNEGSKA (reference sequence). This CDR3 is CSAPLSGGAAREQYF. For the CDR3, the DNA is TGCAGTGCTCCCCTGAGCGGGGGGGCAGCGCGGGAGCAGTACTTC.

This clonotype appeared a few times. The chain couples TRBV19 to TRBJ2-6; a possible D gene is TRBD2 (6 bases). V shed 5 bases and J shed 4 bases, with 12 bases lying between them. The CDR3 is made up of 15 amino acids. Germline V gene data show CDR1 as LNHDA and CDR2 as SQIVND (reference sequence). CDR3 nucleotide sequence: TGTGCCAGTAGTTGGGGGGTTTCGGGGGCCAACGTCCTGACTTTC. This encodes CASSWGVSGANVLTF.

J is TRBJ2-2 and V is TRBV7-9, with TRBD2 identical over 14 bases. J lost 6 bases, V lost 5 bases, and 5 bases had no gene match. Germline V CDR1 and CDR2: SEHNR, FQNEAQ (reference sequence). The CDR3 covers 16 residues. CDR3 sequence: CASSPPTSGGAGELFF. The CDR3 DNA reads TGTGCCAGCAGCCCCCCGACTAGCGGGGGGGCCGGGGAGCTGTTTTTT. Complete variable domain (other parts from reference TRBV7-9 and TRBJ2-2): DTGVSQNPRHKITKRGQNVTFRCDPISEHNRLYWYRQTLGQGPEFLTYFQNEAQLEKSRLLSDRFSAERPKGSFSTLEIQRTEQGDSAMYLCASSPPTSGGAGELFFGEGSRLTVL.

In its sample, this clonotype was seen a few times. The V call is TRBV4-3, the J call TRBJ1-2, with D uncertain. Per the germline V gene, CDR1 is LGHNA and CDR2 is YSLEER. This CDR3 contains 13 residues. V lost 0 bases and J 6 bases, leaving 8 bases between the germline ends. The CDR3 DNA reads TGCGCCAGCAGCCAAGAAGGACTTGATGGCTACACCTTC. As protein: CASSQEGLDGYTF.

This rearrangement joins TRBV29-1 to TRBJ1-4; D is perhaps TRBD1 (5 bases). V gave up 4 bases and J gave up 14 bases, with 14 bases separating them. Germline loops: CDR1 SQVTM, CDR2 ANQGSEA. The CDR3 is 11 residues long. CDR3 protein: CSVGLGGHLFF. The DNA for the CDR3 is TGCAGCGTTGGGTTAGGTGGACATCTGTTTTTT.

This chain joins TRBV11-2 and TRBJ2-2, with TRBD2 identical over 8 bases. The CDR3 loop spans 15 amino acids. Germline loops: CDR1 SGHAT, CDR2 FQNNGV. The junction had 8 bases not matched to a gene; V was cut back by 4 bases and J by 7 bases. CDR3 sequence reads: CASSSTGGHGGELFF. The DNA of the CDR3 is TGTGCCAGCAGCTCCACGGGGGGGCATGGCGGGGAGCTGTTTTTT.

This clonotype appeared a few times. J is TRBJ2-2 and V is TRBV5-1; D is possibly TRBD1 (5 bases). Trimming removed 1 base at V and 6 bases at J, with 10 bases between. CDR3 size: 14 residues. The germline gives CDR1 SGHRS, CDR2 YFSETQ. CDR3 nucleotides: TGCGCCAGCAGCTTGATGCAGGGCCCCGGGGAGCTGTTTTTT. Encoded protein: CASSLMQGPGELFF.

Only a few counts were recorded for this clonotype. V gene TRBV6-5 combines with J gene TRBJ1-5; no clear D. V was cut by 0 bases and J by 8 bases, with 20 bases left in between. The CDR3 spans 17 residues. The germline CDR1 and CDR2 sequences are MNHEY and SVGAGI. The CDR3 region is CASSYSRPARFGEPQHF. CDR3 coding DNA: TGTGCCAGCAGTTACTCCAGGCCGGCCCGCTTCGGGGAGCCCCAGCATTTT.